The T cell receptor beta chain under discussion was sequenced for a study of identical twins. Concerning this clonotype itself: Its antigen is not identified. Being one base from a much bigger clone, this may be a read error.

The CDR3 spans 17 residues. Germline CDR1 and CDR2: MNHEY and SVGAGI. Trimming at V came to 4 bases and at J to 1 base, leaving 11 bases not matched to a gene. A universal primer binding site was introduced by template switching. The final cDNA contained unique molecular identifiers. TCRdb itself ran the 5' RACE reads through MiXCR, one entry per CDR3 protein. Of approximately 690,000 distinct CDR3 sequences detected, 6.1% appear once; the ten largest clones hold roughly 2%. Study conclusions and caveats: Twin sharing of out-of-frame TCR alpha was underestimated by models in monozygotic pairs. Out-of-frame alpha sequences shared by twins showed excess low generation probability. Fewer insertions marked abundant cord blood beta clonotypes; young adult naive trended weakly, memory not at all.

J is TRBJ2-3 and V is TRBV6-5, with 7 nucleotides matching TRBD2. The receptor's source is a man between 18 and 29 years old in good health. Sequencing was done on a sample of naive T cells sorted from blood. The CDR3 sequence is CASSSGLVGVGTDTQYF. CDR3 sequence (DNA): TGTGCCAGCAGTTCCGGACTAGTGGGAGTTGGCACAGATACGCAGTATTTT.